A selection of T cell receptor beta chains follows, all from one sample in a study of shared clonotypes between healthy human individuals. The table came from immunoSEQ multiplex PCR; TCRdb's copy has only in-frame clones and leaves some out. Of about 710,000 clones in the sample, about three quarters were seen once. Sequenced material: memory CD4+ T cells sorted from blood. Source of these receptors: a woman in her twenties or thirties in good health. CDR3s include the opening cysteine and the closing phenylalanine or tryptophan. D genes are given only for firm matches. Where a row states a size, it is once, few, many or the class of an expanded clone; other rows omit it.

v_call,j_call,d_call,clone_size,cdr3_nt,cdr3_aa
TRBV9,TRBJ2-2,NA,NA,TGTGCCAGCAGCGTTGAGTCACGAGTCACCGGGGAGCTGTTTTTT,CASSVESRVTGELFF
TRBV5-1,TRBJ2-7,NA,NA,TGCGCCAGCAGCTTGGGCGGCCCGGGGGGCATCTACGAGCAGTACTTC,CASSLGGPGGIYEQYF
TRBV6-1,TRBJ2-1,TRBD2,NA,TGTGCCAGCAGTGCGACTAGCGCGATATACAATGAGCAGTTCTTC,CASSATSAIYNEQFF
TRBV11-2,TRBJ1-1,TRBD1,NA,TGTGCCAGCAGCTTCCATACAGGGGCCCTCACTGAAGCTTTCTTT,CASSFHTGALTEAFF
TRBV27,TRBJ1-4,NA,few,TGTGCCAGCAGTTTAACCGGGGGGGCGCCTAATGAAAAACTGTTTTTT,CASSLTGGAPNEKLFF
TRBV10-1,TRBJ2-5,NA,NA,TGCGCCAGCAGTGGAATAGTCCAAGAGACCCAGTACTTC,CASSGIVQETQYF
TRBV28,TRBJ2-1,TRBD2,once,TGTGTCACTCGGGCTAGCGGGAGCCAACAGTTCTTC,CVTRASGSQQFF
TRBV7-6,TRBJ1-4,TRBD1,NA,TGTGCCAGCAGTTTAGGACAGGGGCAAAATGAAAAACTGTTTTTT,CASSLGQGQNEKLFF
TRBV28,TRBJ2-5,NA,NA,TGTGCAACCGGCGGGACATACTATGCCTCCCAAGAGACCCAGTACTTC,CATGGTYYASQETQYF
TRBV7-2,TRBJ2-1,NA,few,TGTGCCAGCAGCTTAAGGTCGGGTCGGAGCGGAGCCTACAATGAGCAGTTCTTC,CASSLRSGRSGAYNEQFF
TRBV15,TRBJ1-2,NA,NA,TGTGCCACCAGCAGAGAATTCTATTCAGGGGAAGACTATGGCTACACCTTC,CATSREFYSGEDYGYTF
TRBV27,TRBJ1-1,NA,NA,TGTGCCAGCAGCAAATCGGGGGGGTCGGCTGAAGCTTTCTTT,CASSKSGGSAEAFF
TRBV28,TRBJ2-5,NA,NA,TGTGCCACCATCAGAGGGGGTAAACTAGGAGAGACCCAGTACTTC,CATIRGGKLGETQYF
TRBV10-1,TRBJ2-1,TRBD2,NA,TGCGCCTGGAGGGGGGCCGGCACTAGCGGGATTACGGGGAAGTTCTTC,CAWRGAGTSGITGKFF
TRBV11-3,TRBJ1-1,NA,NA,TGTGCCAGCAGCCAAACACAGATGAACACTGAAGCTTTCTTT,CASSQTQMNTEAFF
TRBV7-9,TRBJ1-5,NA,NA,TGTGCCAGCAGCGACGACGGAAATCAGCCCCAGCATTTT,CASSDDGNQPQHF
TRBV7-2,TRBJ1-3,NA,NA,TGTGCCAGCAGCTTGGCACATCTGGAGGGAAACACCATATATTTT,CASSLAHLEGNTIYF
TRBV7-8,TRBJ2-7,NA,once,TGTGCCAGCAGCTTAGGGTACGGAAGGTCCTACGAGCAGTACTTC,CASSLGYGRSYEQYF
TRBV15,TRBJ1-5,NA,NA,TGTGCCACCAGACGCGTTCTCTACAATCAGCCCCAGCATTTT,CATRRVLYNQPQHF
TRBV5-1,TRBJ2-1,TRBD2,NA,TGCGCCAGCAACGAAGGGACTAGCGGGAGTGGTGAGCAGTTCTTC,CASNEGTSGSGEQFF
TRBV7-9,TRBJ1-1,NA,NA,TGTGCCAGCAGCGCCCGCAGGGGCGGGGTAGGCACTGAAGCTTTCTTT,CASSARRGGVGTEAFF
TRBV4-2,TRBJ2-3,TRBD2,NA,TGTGCCAGCAGCGGAGCTAGCGGGAAGGGCACAGATACGCAGTATTTT,CASSGASGKGTDTQYF
TRBV7-9,TRBJ2-5,NA,NA,TGTGCCGTAGACAGGGAGGAGGAGGAGACCCAGTACTTC,CAVDREEEETQYF
TRBV19,TRBJ1-5,TRBD1,NA,TGTGCCAGTAGTTTATGGACAGGGTCGGTGGGTCAGCCCCAGCATTTT,CASSLWTGSVGQPQHF
TRBV28,TRBJ1-5,NA,NA,TGTGCCAGCAGCCCTATTGCGGGGGAACGGCAGCCCCAGCATTTT,CASSPIAGERQPQHF
TRBV5-1,TRBJ2-1,NA,NA,TGCGCCAGCAGGGGGAATTCCTACAATGAGCAGTTCTTC,CASRGNSYNEQFF
TRBV29-1,TRBJ2-5,TRBD2,NA,TGCAGCGTTGAGCTAGCGGGAGTAGGAGAGACCCAGTACTTC,CSVELAGVGETQYF
TRBV29-1,TRBJ1-5,NA,NA,TGCAGCGTAGCGGGGCTAGATAGCAATCAGCCCCAGCATTTT,CSVAGLDSNQPQHF
TRBV4-1,TRBJ2-7,TRBD1,NA,TGCGCCAGCAGCCAATTTTCCGGGACAGGGAACTACGAGCAGTACTTC,CASSQFSGTGNYEQYF
TRBV19,TRBJ2-1,NA,NA,TGTGCCAGTAGTCGGACCAGGGTGGATGAGCAGTTCTTC,CASSRTRVDEQFF
TRBV6-6,TRBJ2-5,TRBD1,NA,TGTGCCAGCAGGGGAACAGGGGGCGCGTCCCAGTACTTC,CASRGTGGASQYF
TRBV5-6,TRBJ2-7,TRBD1,NA,TGTGCCAGCAGCCGTGCAGGGACAGGGGCCGCACAGGGGCAGTACTTC,CASSRAGTGAAQGQYF
TRBV30,TRBJ2-1,NA,NA,TGTGCCTGGAGTAGGGAAGTGGGGGTAGGGTTCTTC,CAWSREVGVGFF
TRBV7-2,TRBJ2-3,TRBD1,NA,TGTGCCAGCAGCTATAAAGTCCGGAACAACAGGGGGCGGAATACGCAGTATTTT,CASSYKVRNNRGRNTQYF
TRBV16,TRBJ2-1,NA,few,TGTGCCAGCAGCTCTCGGGCCAACAATGAGCAGTTCTTC,CASSSRANNEQFF
TRBV11-3,TRBJ1-5,TRBD1,NA,TGTGCCAGCAGCTTAGAAGGGACAGGGAACCAGCCCCAGCATTTT,CASSLEGTGNQPQHF
TRBV11-1,TRBJ2-3,NA,NA,TGTGCCAGCAGCTTAGGACTAGTCAGCACAGATACGCAGTATTTT,CASSLGLVSTDTQYF
TRBV4-2,TRBJ1-5,NA,NA,TGTGCCAGCAGCCCAACGTCCGAAGACAGCAATCAGCCCCAGCATTTT,CASSPTSEDSNQPQHF
TRBV7-9,TRBJ2-1,NA,NA,TGTGCCAGCAGCCCTCTTGTAATGGCTAGCCGCAATGAGCAGTTCTTC,CASSPLVMASRNEQFF
TRBV27,TRBJ2-7,NA,NA,TGTGCCAGCAGTACAACACCTCGCTCTTCCTACGAGCAGTACTTC,CASSTTPRSSYEQYF